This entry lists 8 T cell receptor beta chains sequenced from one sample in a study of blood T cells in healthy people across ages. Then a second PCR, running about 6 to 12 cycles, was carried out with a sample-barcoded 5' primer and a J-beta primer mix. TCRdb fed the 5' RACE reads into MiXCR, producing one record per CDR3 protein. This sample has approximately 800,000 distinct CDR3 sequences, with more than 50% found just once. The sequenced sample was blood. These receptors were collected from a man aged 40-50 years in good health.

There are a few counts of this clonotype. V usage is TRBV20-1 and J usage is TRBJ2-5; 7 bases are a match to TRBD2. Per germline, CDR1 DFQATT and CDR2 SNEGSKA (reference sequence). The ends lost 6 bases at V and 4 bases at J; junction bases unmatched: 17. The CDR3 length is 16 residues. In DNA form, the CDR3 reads TGCAGTGCCACAATCAAGCGGGATAGGGGTAGAGAGACCCAGTACTTC. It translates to CSATIKRDRGRETQYF.

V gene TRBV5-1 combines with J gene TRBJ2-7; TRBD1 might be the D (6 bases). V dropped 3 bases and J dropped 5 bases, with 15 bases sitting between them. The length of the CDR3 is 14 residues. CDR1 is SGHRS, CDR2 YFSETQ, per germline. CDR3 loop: CASSYPGQDNEQYF. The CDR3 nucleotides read TGCGCCAGCAGCTATCCGGGACAAGACAACGAGCAGTACTTC.

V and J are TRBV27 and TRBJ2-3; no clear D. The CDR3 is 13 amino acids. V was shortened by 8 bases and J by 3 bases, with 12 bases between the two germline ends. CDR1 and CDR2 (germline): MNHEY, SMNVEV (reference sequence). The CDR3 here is CASGVTGTDTQYF. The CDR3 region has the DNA TGTGCCAGCGGGGTTACCGGTACAGATACGCAGTATTTT.

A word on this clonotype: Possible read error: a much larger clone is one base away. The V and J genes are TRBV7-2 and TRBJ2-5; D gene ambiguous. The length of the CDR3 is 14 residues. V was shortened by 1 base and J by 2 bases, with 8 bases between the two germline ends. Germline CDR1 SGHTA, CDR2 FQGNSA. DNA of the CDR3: TGTGCCAGCAGCTTAGGAATAATTCAAGAGACCCAGTACTTC. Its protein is CASSLGIIQETQYF.

The CDR3 region is CASSQDLTSGRAGEQYF. The CDR3 DNA is TGTGCCAGCAGCCAAGATCTTACTAGCGGGAGAGCTGGCGAGCAGTACTTC. The chain couples TRBV3-1 to TRBJ2-5; the match to TRBD2 covers 11 bases. TRBJ2-7 matches the DNA end more closely, so the J call is doubtful. There are 17 residues in the CDR3. CDR1 and CDR2 from the germline V gene are LGHDT and YNNKEL (reference sequence).

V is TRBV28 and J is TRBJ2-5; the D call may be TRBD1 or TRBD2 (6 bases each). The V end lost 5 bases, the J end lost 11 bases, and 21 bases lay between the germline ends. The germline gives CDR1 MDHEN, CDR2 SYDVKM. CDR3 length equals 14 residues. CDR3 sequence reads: CASSAVPGHREQYF. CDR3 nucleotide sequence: TGTGCCAGCAGTGCAGTTCCGGGACACCGGGAGCAGTACTTC.

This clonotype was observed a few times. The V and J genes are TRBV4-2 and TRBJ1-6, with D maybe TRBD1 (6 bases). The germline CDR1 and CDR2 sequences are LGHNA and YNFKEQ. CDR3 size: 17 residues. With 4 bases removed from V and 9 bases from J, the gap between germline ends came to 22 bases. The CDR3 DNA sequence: TGTGCCAGCAGCCTGACGGGGCACGGGGGGCTCAGTTCACCCCTCCACTTT. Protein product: CASSLTGHGGLSSPLHF.

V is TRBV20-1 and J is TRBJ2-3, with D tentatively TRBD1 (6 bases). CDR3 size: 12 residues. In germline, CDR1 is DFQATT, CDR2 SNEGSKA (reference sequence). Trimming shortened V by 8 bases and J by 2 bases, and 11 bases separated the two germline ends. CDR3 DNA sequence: TGCAGTACCTCAGGGGCCACAGATACGCAGTATTTT. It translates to CSTSGATDTQYF.